Shown below are 25 T cell receptor beta chains from a single sample sequenced in a study of blood T cell repertoires in COVID-19. TCRdb's copy holds only in-frame clones and misses some; the assay was immunoSEQ multiplex PCR. The top ten clones hold under 2% of a sample with around 140,000 clones, roughly 89% of them seen once. The sample taken for sequencing was peripheral blood. The receptors originated from a human donor in a cohort sampled during active COVID-19.

The chain couples TRBV5-6 to TRBJ2-3; no firm D call. Trimming left V 4 bases short and J 4 bases short, with 4 bases between. Looked up from germline, CDR1 is SGHDT and CDR2 is YYEEEE. The CDR3 sequence is 11 residues long. The CDR3 nucleotides read TGTGCCAGCAGCGCGGCAGATACGCAGTATTTT. It is translated as CASSAADTQYF.

The chain has TRBV29-1 and TRBJ2-3; TRBD1 agrees at 9 bases. The CDR3 is made up of 13 amino acids. V shed 8 bases, J shed 3 bases, and the junction held 6 bases outside the gene matches. CDR1 and CDR2 (germline): SQVTM, ANQGSEA. The CDR3 loop is CSHAGQGTDTQYF. DNA for the CDR3: TGCAGCCACGCAGGACAGGGGACAGATACGCAGTATTTT.

The chain couples TRBV10-3 to TRBJ1-1; a weak D match, TRBD1 (6 bases). This CDR3 is 15 amino acids long. Trimming shortened V by 2 bases and J by 5 bases, and 15 bases separated the two germline ends. Looked up from germline, CDR1 is ENHRY and CDR2 is SYGVKD. CDR3 bases: TGTGCCATCAGTGAGATTCCAGGGGAGGGGACTGAAGCTTTCTTT. Translation gives CAISEIPGEGTEAFF.

This chain links TRBV2 with TRBJ2-7, with 9 bases that match TRBD1. The CDR3 has 14 amino acids. The germline gives CDR1 SNHLY, CDR2 FYNNEI. With 5 bases clipped from V and 3 bases from J, the junction kept 5 bases outside the gene matches. This CDR3 is CASSLRDRVYEQYF. The CDR3, as DNA: TGTGCCAGCAGTCTCCGGGACAGGGTCTACGAGCAGTACTTC.

The chain combines TRBV6-5 with TRBJ1-1; unclear D gene. V was pared by 10 bases and J by 5 bases, with 11 bases between. The CDR3 covers 11 residues. Looked up from germline, CDR1 is MNHEY and CDR2 is SVGAGI. The CDR3 reads CATTRGTEAFF. The CDR3 DNA sequence: TGTGCCACCACACGAGGGACTGAAGCTTTCTTT.

The rearrangement links TRBV19 to TRBJ1-5, with 7 bases identical to TRBD1. Trimming removed 10 bases from V and 0 bases from J; junction bases left unmatched: 3. Germline V CDR1 and CDR2: LNHDA, SQIVND (reference sequence). CDR3 size: 13 residues. For the CDR3, the DNA is TGTGCCACTAACAGGGGTAGCAATCAGCCCCAGCATTTT. Translating gives CATNRGSNQPQHF.

The genes are TRBV10-3 and TRBJ2-5; TRBD2 matches 7 bases. Germline V CDR1 and CDR2: ENHRY, SYGVKD. The junction had 18 bases not matched to a gene; V was cut back by 2 bases and J by 6 bases. This CDR3 has 18 residues. This CDR3 is CAISETGYLAGESKTQYF. The CDR3 nucleotides read TGTGCCATCAGTGAGACGGGGTACCTGGCGGGGGAATCGAAGACCCAGTACTTC.

With regard to this clone: Other DNA sequences in the same sample also yield this CDR3. This chain links TRBV6-5 with TRBJ2-7; TRBD1 is a possible D gene (6 bases). V was trimmed by 0 bases and J by 2 bases, leaving 8 bases between them. The germline V gene encodes CDR1 MNHEY and CDR2 SVGAGI. The CDR3 consists of 14 residues. The chain's CDR3 is CASSYSQGTYEQYF. The DNA for the CDR3 is TGTGCCAGCAGTTACTCACAGGGAACCTACGAGCAGTACTTC.

The rearrangement uses TRBV5-1 and TRBJ2-2, with D unclear. There are 15 residues in the CDR3. CDR1 is SGHRS, CDR2 YFSETQ, per germline. V shed 5 bases and J shed 0 bases, with 11 bases lying between them. The CDR3 DNA follows: TGCGCCAGCAGAGAGACAACAGCGAACACCGGGGAGCTGTTTTTT. Translation: CASRETTANTGELFF.

This chain links TRBV7-2 with TRBJ2-7; 9 bases are shared with TRBD2. The CDR3 has 15 amino acids. J gave up 0 bases and V 5 bases, and 5 bases lay outside the gene matches. Germline V CDR1 and CDR2: SGHTA, FQGNSA. The CDR3 sequence: CASSQAGGSSYEQYF. Here the CDR3 DNA reads TGTGCCAGCAGCCAAGCGGGGGGCTCCTCCTACGAGCAGTACTTC.

This clone was seen only once. This chain links TRBV10-3 with TRBJ2-6; 9 positions match TRBD1. Germline-derived CDR1 and CDR2 are ENHRY and SYGVKD. With V trimmed by 3 bases and J by 1 base, 7 bases remained unmatched. This CDR3 contains 18 residues. CDR3 sequence (DNA): TGTGCCATCAGTGACCAGACAGGGGGTGAATCTGGGGCCAACGTCCTGACTTTC. Translating gives CAISDQTGGESGANVLTF.

The V gene is TRBV9, the J gene TRBJ1-3; D is unclear. This CDR3 comprises 15 residues. Germline V gene sequence: CDR1 SGDLS, CDR2 YYNGEE. V shed 2 bases and J shed 0 bases, with 9 bases lying between them. The CDR3 bases are TGTGCCAGCAGCGTGGAGGGAAGCTCTGGAAACACCATATATTTT. This codes for CASSVEGSSGNTIYF.

This clone is a singleton in its sample. The chain couples TRBV3-1 (or the pseudogene TRBV3-2) to TRBJ2-1; TRBD1 agrees at 9 bases. J lost 8 bases, V lost 4 bases, and 9 bases had no gene match. Germline CDR1 and CDR2: LGHDT and YNNKEL (reference sequence). This CDR3 is built from 15 residues. The CDR3: CASSLGQGTMDEQFF. The CDR3 DNA is TGTGCCAGCAGCCTTGGACAGGGGACTATGGATGAGCAGTTCTTC.

The J gene is TRBJ2-1, the V gene TRBV11-2; no clear D. This CDR3 comprises 12 residues. Per germline, CDR1 SGHAT and CDR2 FQNNGV. V dropped 2 bases and J dropped 6 bases, with 5 bases sitting between them. CDR3 coding DNA: TGTGCCAGCAGCTTATCCGGCAATGAGCAGTTCTTC. This sequence encodes CASSLSGNEQFF.

The chain employs TRBV19 and TRBJ1-2, with 7 bases that match TRBD1. J was trimmed by 3 bases and V by 3 bases; bases with no gene match: 1. Germline CDR1 is LNHDA and CDR2 is SQIVND (reference sequence). This CDR3 comprises 13 residues. Written as DNA, the CDR3 is TGTGCCAGTAGTATCGACAGGGACTATGGCTACACCTTC. Its protein product is CASSIDRDYGYTF.

V and J are TRBV4-1 and TRBJ2-1, with 11 nucleotides matching TRBD2. Trimming took 3 bases from V and 6 from J; bases not matched to a gene: 4. Germline-derived CDR1 and CDR2 are MGHRA and YSYEKL. The CDR3 contains 15 residues. The CDR3 sequence: CASSQRLAGTNEQFF. CDR3 bases: TGCGCCAGCAGCCAGCGACTAGCGGGGACCAATGAGCAGTTCTTC.

This sequence joins TRBV4-1 and TRBJ2-3; TRBD1 aligns across 9 bases. Germline CDR1 MGHRA, CDR2 YSYEKL. The CDR3 covers 16 residues. The trim removed 2 bases at V and 5 bases at J, leaving 8 bases unmatched. The CDR3 loop is CASSQSQDRGIDTQYF. CDR3 bases: TGCGCCAGCAGCCAAAGTCAGGACAGGGGTATAGATACGCAGTATTTT.

V is TRBV6-4 and J is TRBJ2-1; 9 bases agree with TRBD2. Germline-derived CDR1 and CDR2 are MRHNA and SNTAGT. This CDR3 region has 15 residues. The V gene end was trimmed by 7 bases and the J gene end by 9 bases; junction bases not matched to a gene: 13. The CDR3 DNA follows: TGTGCCAGCACCCAGGGTAGCGGGGGCAACACTGAGCAGTTCTTC. It specifies CASTQGSGGNTEQFF.

The chain combines TRBV19 with TRBJ2-5, with D possibly TRBD2 on 6 matching bases. The CDR3 totals 17 residues. V was trimmed by 0 bases and J by 3 bases, leaving 17 bases between them. The V gene's germline CDR1 is LNHDA and CDR2 SQIVND (reference sequence). CDR3 DNA sequence: TGTGCCAGTAGTATAGACGGGGCGGCGGGGCCTGAAGAGACCCAGTACTTC. Translated, it gives CASSIDGAAGPEETQYF.

V is TRBV7-3 and J is TRBJ2-1, with TRBD1 matching over 7 bases. The trim removed 3 bases at V and 0 bases at J, leaving 2 bases unmatched. CDR3 length equals 15 residues. Per the germline V gene, CDR1 is SGHTA and CDR2 is FQGTGA. CDR3 protein: CASSFTGDSYNEQFF. In nucleotides, the CDR3 is TGTGCCAGCAGCTTTACAGGGGACTCCTACAATGAGCAGTTCTTC. Based on the CDR3 plus reference TRBV7-3 and TRBJ2-1, the full variable domain is GAGVSQTPSNKVTEKGKYVELRCDPISGHTALYWYRQSLGQGPEFLIYFQGTGAADDSGLPNDRFFAVRPEGSVSTLKIQRTERGDSAVYLCASSFTGDSYNEQFFGPGTRLTVL.

The V and J genes are TRBV18 and TRBJ1-6, with 7 bases matching TRBD1. V was pared by 9 bases and J by 7 bases, with 6 bases of the junction left unmatched. The germline V gene encodes CDR1 KGHSH and CDR2 LQKENI. The CDR3 spans 13 residues. This chain's CDR3 is CASKGDRNSPLHF. The CDR3 DNA follows: TGTGCCAGTAAGGGGGACAGAAATTCACCCCTCCACTTT.

The chain is built from TRBV4-2 and TRBJ2-5, with TRBD2 identical over 11 bases. Trimming took 3 bases from V and 0 from J; bases not matched to a gene: 6. Germline lookup yields CDR1 LGHNA and CDR2 YNFKEQ. This CDR3 comprises 17 residues. DNA of the CDR3: TGTGCCAGCAGCCACCTTGCTAGCGGGGGGAACCAAGAGACCCAGTACTTC. This codes for CASSHLASGGNQETQYF.

The chain recombines TRBV7-2 with TRBJ2-5; the D gene is possibly TRBD1 (6 bases). The CDR3 has 13 residues. The germline V and J ends were trimmed by 2 bases and 5 bases, with 9 bases remaining between them. The germline V gene has CDR1 SGHTA and CDR2 FQGNSA. The CDR3 reads CASSLQGRETQYF. CDR3 nucleotides: TGTGCCAGCAGCTTACAGGGGCGGGAGACCCAGTACTTC.

This chain links TRBV6-5 with TRBJ2-1; TRBD1 might be the D (6 bases). V dropped 2 bases and J dropped 4 bases, with 9 bases sitting between them. CDR3 length: 14 amino acids. Germline CDR1 reads MNHEY; CDR2 reads SVGAGI. The CDR3 is CASSYGGQYNEQFF. Here the CDR3 DNA reads TGTGCCAGCAGTTACGGCGGACAGTACAATGAGCAGTTCTTC.

The V gene is TRBV3-1 (or the pseudogene TRBV3-2), the J gene TRBJ1-2; no clear D. Germline V gene sequence: CDR1 LGHDT, CDR2 YNNKEL (reference sequence). The CDR3 extends over 13 amino acids. The V and J ends lost 3 bases and 3 bases respectively, with 8 bases between them. CDR3 in DNA: TGTGCCAGCAGCCAGTCCCGTTACTATGGCTACACCTTC. It is translated as CASSQSRYYGYTF.